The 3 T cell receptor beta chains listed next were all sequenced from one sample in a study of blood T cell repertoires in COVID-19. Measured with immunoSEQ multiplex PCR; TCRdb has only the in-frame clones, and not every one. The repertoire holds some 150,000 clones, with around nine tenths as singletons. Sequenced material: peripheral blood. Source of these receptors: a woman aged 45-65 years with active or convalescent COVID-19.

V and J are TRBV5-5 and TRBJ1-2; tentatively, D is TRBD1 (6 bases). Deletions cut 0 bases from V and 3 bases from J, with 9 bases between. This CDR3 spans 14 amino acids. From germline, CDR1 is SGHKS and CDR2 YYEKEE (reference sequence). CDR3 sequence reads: CASSLATGDYGYTF. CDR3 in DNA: TGTGCCAGCAGCTTGGCGACAGGCGACTATGGCTACACCTTC.

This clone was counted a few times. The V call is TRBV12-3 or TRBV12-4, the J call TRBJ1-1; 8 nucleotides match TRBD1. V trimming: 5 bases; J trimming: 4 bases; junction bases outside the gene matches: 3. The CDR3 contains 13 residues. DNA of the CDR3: TGTGCCAGCAGTCGGGACAGGATCACTGAAGCTTTCTTT. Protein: CASSRDRITEAFF.

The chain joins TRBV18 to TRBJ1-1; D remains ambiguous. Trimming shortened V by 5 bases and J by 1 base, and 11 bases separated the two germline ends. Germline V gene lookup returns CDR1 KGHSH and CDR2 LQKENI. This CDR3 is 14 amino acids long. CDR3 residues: CASSSGWENTEAFF. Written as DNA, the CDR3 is TGTGCCAGCTCATCGGGGTGGGAGAACACTGAAGCTTTCTTT. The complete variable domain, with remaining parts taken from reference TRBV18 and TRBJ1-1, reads NAGVMQNPRHLVRRRGQEARLRCSPMKGHSHVYWYRQLPEEGLKFMVYLQKENIIDESGMPKERFSAEFPKEGPSILRIQQVVRGDSAAYFCASSSGWENTEAFFGQGTRLTVV.